Shown below are 8 T cell receptor beta chains from a single sample sequenced in a study of cytomegalovirus exposure and HLA in healthy donors. It was with 60 Vbeta and 13 Jbeta primers that the PCR ran. Sequencing was performed with immunoSEQ multiplex PCR; in TCRdb, only in-frame clones are kept and a portion is missing. Here the sample spans 200,000 to 250,000 clones, about 80% being singletons. The specimen was PBMCs. These receptor sequences come from a girl aged 5-17 years in good health and CMV-seronegative.

The chain combines TRBV4-1 with TRBJ1-2; TRBD1 is a possible D gene (5 bases). The germline V and J ends were trimmed by 1 base and 4 bases, with 16 bases remaining between them. Per the germline V gene, CDR1 is MGHRA and CDR2 is YSYEKL. CDR3 length: 16 amino acids. The CDR3 reads CASSQAAARTIYGYTF. DNA for the CDR3: TGCGCCAGCAGCCAAGCCGCCGCGAGGACAATCTATGGCTACACCTTC.

The chain uses TRBV5-4 and TRBJ2-6; 9 nucleotides match TRBD1. Germline V lookup: CDR1 SGHNT, CDR2 YYREEE (reference sequence). V lost 3 bases, J lost 2 bases, and 9 bases stayed unmatched. The CDR3 loop spans 18 amino acids. The CDR3 nucleotides are TGTGCCAGCAGCTACCCCGACAGGGGGATTCCTGGGGCCAACGTCCTGACTTTC. This codes for CASSYPDRGIPGANVLTF. Complete variable domain (other parts from reference TRBV5-4 and TRBJ2-6): ETGVTQSPTHLIKTRGQQVTLRCSSQSGHNTVSWYQQALGQGPQFIFQYYREEENGRGNFPPRFSGLQFPNYSSELNVNALELDDSALYLCASSYPDRGIPGANVLTFGAGSRLTVL.

Comments on this clone: One junction end does not reproduce the germline sequence, and a read error may be involved. V and J are TRBV7-9 and TRBJ2-1; D is possibly TRBD2 (5 bases). Germline loops: CDR1 SEHNR, CDR2 FQNEAQ (reference sequence). CDR3 length equals 12 residues. CDR3 amino acids: CSSSPWENEQFF. CDR3 nucleotides: TGTTCCAGCAGCCCCTGGGAGAATGAGCAGTTCTTC.

The chain recombines TRBV7-8 with TRBJ2-1; D remains ambiguous. V dropped 3 bases and J dropped 6 bases, with 9 bases sitting between them. The germline V gene encodes CDR1 SGHVS and CDR2 FQNEAQ. The CDR3 is 13 residues long. The CDR3 sequence: CASSFLAPNEQFF. CDR3 coding DNA: TGTGCCAGCAGCTTCCTGGCCCCCAATGAGCAGTTCTTC.

To note about this clone: Relative to the germline gene, one junction end is altered; a read error may explain this. The V and J genes are TRBV7-9 and TRBJ2-3; TRBD2 might be the D (5 bases). CDR3 length equals 12 residues. The germline CDR1 and CDR2 sequences are SEHNR and FQNEAQ (reference sequence). CDR3 amino acids: CSSSHSGDTQYF. The CDR3 DNA is TGTTCCAGCAGCCACAGCGGAGATACGCAGTATTTT.

The chain couples TRBV15 to TRBJ2-5, with TRBD1 as a possible D gene (6 bases). This CDR3 comprises 16 residues. The V gene lost 2 bases and the J gene lost 5 bases, with 18 bases spanning the gap. Germline-derived CDR1 and CDR2 are LNHNV and YYDKDF (reference sequence). CDR3 nucleotides: TGTGCCACCAGCAGATACCCAAACAGGGAGCAGGAGACCCAGTACTTC. It is translated as CATSRYPNREQETQYF.

The V gene is TRBV10-3, the J gene TRBJ2-2; possibly TRBD1 for D (6 bases). V was cut by 4 bases and J by 0 bases, with 12 bases left in between. The length of the CDR3 is 16 residues. Germline lookup yields CDR1 ENHRY and CDR2 SYGVKD. CDR3 DNA sequence: TGTGCCATCAGTGCATTTGGACAGCCGAACACCGGGGAGCTGTTTTTT. Its translation is CAISAFGQPNTGELFF.

The J gene is TRBJ2-7, the V gene TRBV30, with 7 nucleotides matching TRBD2. Germline trimming cut 3 bases from V and 6 bases from J; bases unmatched to any gene: 8. Germline values: CDR1 GTSNPN, CDR2 SVGIG (reference sequence). This CDR3 comprises 13 residues. Written as DNA, the CDR3 is TGTGCCTGGAGCAATCGGGGGGTACTCGAGCAGTACTTC. As protein: CAWSNRGVLEQYF.